Listed below are T cell receptor beta chains from one sample, sequenced in a study of CD8 T cells in ankylosing spondylitis. TCRdb processed the 5' RACE reads anew with MiXCR; each CDR3 protein has one entry. The sample holds 350,000 to 450,000 distinct CDR3 sequences; more than 20% are singletons and the top ten take about an eighth. Sequencing was done on a sample of blood, either unsorted or a sorted T cell fraction (not recorded which). The receptors here all came from a male donor with ankylosing spondylitis or in good health (not recorded which). Each CDR3 is given without its conserved first and last residue. Fields, in order: D gene, V gene, CDR3 protein. The D gene is left open where the match is weak.

TRBD2	TRBV12-3/TRBV12-4	ASSLPRLAGAHYVAELF
.	TRBV7-9	ASSNTGPRVYEQY
TRBD2	TRBV7-9	ASRPAPSGIYEQY
TRBD1	TRBV5-1	ASQDRDRGREQY
.	TRBV19	ASSEGGGTEETQY
.	TRBV25-1	ASSELELGTDTQY
.	TRBV6-5	ASTHGATNEKLF
.	TRBV19	ASSISPGVIYEQY
.	TRBV5-1	ASSLVSDTEAF
.	TRBV21-1	ASTERGRTGSPGELF
.	TRBV30	AWTEGNEQF
.	TRBV27	ASSLSEPMGTDTQY
.	TRBV4-1	ASSQRWTENNEQF
.	TRBV20-1	SARDSWSGSSYNEQF
TRBD2	TRBV2	ASSEGLAGITDTQY
TRBD1	TRBV6-1	ASSRDRTYQETQY
.	TRBV10-1	ASSEEYPLDTQY
.	TRBV12-3/TRBV12-4	ASSLSTVLNSPLH
.	TRBV24-1	ATSDFRQPNTDTQY
.	TRBV5-1	ASSLDRLLGFEQY
TRBD2	TRBV20-1	SADPGTTYAGELF
.	TRBV9	ASSSNVAADSADTQY
.	TRBV5-1	ASSPGYRESLQETQY
.	TRBV7-9	ASSLGTGTYEQY
.	TRBV24-1	ATSAPDGNIQY
.	TRBV3-1	ASSVGQAYEQY